Each of the 9 T cell receptor beta chains below was sequenced from the same sample in a study of blood T cell repertoires in COVID-19. Clones were sequenced by immunoSEQ multiplex PCR, and TCRdb holds only the in-frame ones, with some missing. The data show 350,000 to 450,000 clones, 70% to 90% seen once. Sequencing was carried out using PBMCs or T cells enriched from blood (not recorded which). These receptors all come from a man in his forties in a cohort exposed to, infected with or recovered from COVID-19 (not recorded which).

The chain has TRBV6-4 and TRBJ1-1; TRBD1 is a possible D gene (5 bases). Germline values: CDR1 MRHNA, CDR2 SNTAGT. Trimming pared 6 bases from V and 5 bases from J, leaving 13 bases between. The CDR3 is 13 residues long. The CDR3 here is CASRHRGGTEAFF. CDR3 coding DNA: TGTGCCAGCAGGCACCGGGGGGGGACTGAAGCTTTCTTT.

DNA of the CDR3: TGTGCCAGCAGCCTTGGACAGGGGGTGAACGAGCAGTACTTC. Its protein is CASSLGQGVNEQYF. V gene TRBV11-2 combines with J gene TRBJ2-7; 10 bases align to TRBD1. Germline V gives CDR1 SGHAT, CDR2 FQNNGV. This CDR3 comprises 14 residues. The junction had 6 bases not matched to a gene; V was cut back by 5 bases and J by 5 bases.

J is TRBJ1-5 and V is TRBV18; a possible D gene is TRBD1 (5 bases). This CDR3 region has 15 residues. V dropped 5 bases and J dropped 0 bases, with 11 bases sitting between them. The germline V gene encodes CDR1 KGHSH and CDR2 LQKENI. CDR3 loop: CASSSTANSNQPQHF. The DNA of the CDR3 is TGTGCCAGCTCATCGACAGCAAATAGCAATCAGCCCCAGCATTTT.

The chain employs TRBV6-5 and TRBJ2-2, with 7 bases lining up with TRBD1. Germline V gene lookup returns CDR1 MNHEY and CDR2 SVGAGI. The CDR3 contains 13 residues. Unmatched junction bases numbered 14, after V lost 5 bases and J lost 17 bases. CDR3 coding DNA: TGTGCCAGCAGTCTAATTCCCCGGGACAGCGGCTTTTTT. Translated: CASSLIPRDSGFF.

The chain has TRBV5-1 and TRBJ1-1; maybe TRBD1 (6 bases). V was trimmed by 3 bases and J by 2 bases, leaving 14 bases between them. The CDR3 has 15 amino acids. Germline-derived CDR1 and CDR2 are SGHRS and YFSETQ. The CDR3 spells CASSWDEGVNTEAFF. The CDR3 DNA follows: TGCGCCAGCAGCTGGGACGAGGGGGTTAACACTGAAGCTTTCTTT.

The V call is TRBV7-3, the J call TRBJ2-5; the D gene is possibly TRBD2 (5 bases). The CDR3 has 16 amino acids. Germline V gives CDR1 SGHTA, CDR2 FQGTGA. V dropped 5 bases and J dropped 2 bases, with 18 bases sitting between them. The CDR3 sequence: CASSALGGSVQETQYF. CDR3 in DNA: TGTGCCAGCAGCGCCCTCGGCGGGTCAGTACAAGAGACCCAGTACTTC.

The V gene is TRBV29-1, the J gene TRBJ2-5, with D tentatively TRBD1 (6 bases). V gave up 3 bases and J gave up 6 bases, with 14 bases separating them. The CDR3 length is 13 residues. Looked up from germline, CDR1 is SQVTM and CDR2 is ANQGSEA. DNA for the CDR3: TGCAGCGTTGATGTTACAGGGATAAAGACCCAGTACTTC. This translates into CSVDVTGIKTQYF.

The V gene is TRBV6-1, the J gene TRBJ1-2; 8 bases line up with TRBD1. The CDR3 covers 15 residues. Looked up from germline, CDR1 is MNHNS and CDR2 is SASEGT. J was trimmed by 4 bases and V by 2 bases; bases with no gene match: 6. Here the CDR3 DNA reads TGTGCCAGCAGTGAATTGGGGACAGGCGCCTATGGCTACACCTTC. This sequence encodes CASSELGTGAYGYTF.

This chain uses TRBV27 with TRBJ1-1, with D perhaps matching TRBD1 (6 bases). Germline CDR1 reads MNHEY; CDR2 reads SMNVEV (reference sequence). V lost 7 bases, J lost 1 base, and 16 bases lay in between. This CDR3 spans 15 amino acids. The CDR3 region has the DNA TGTGCCAGCATCATAGGGGGTAAGGGGAACACTGAAGCTTTCTTT. Translation: CASIIGGKGNTEAFF.